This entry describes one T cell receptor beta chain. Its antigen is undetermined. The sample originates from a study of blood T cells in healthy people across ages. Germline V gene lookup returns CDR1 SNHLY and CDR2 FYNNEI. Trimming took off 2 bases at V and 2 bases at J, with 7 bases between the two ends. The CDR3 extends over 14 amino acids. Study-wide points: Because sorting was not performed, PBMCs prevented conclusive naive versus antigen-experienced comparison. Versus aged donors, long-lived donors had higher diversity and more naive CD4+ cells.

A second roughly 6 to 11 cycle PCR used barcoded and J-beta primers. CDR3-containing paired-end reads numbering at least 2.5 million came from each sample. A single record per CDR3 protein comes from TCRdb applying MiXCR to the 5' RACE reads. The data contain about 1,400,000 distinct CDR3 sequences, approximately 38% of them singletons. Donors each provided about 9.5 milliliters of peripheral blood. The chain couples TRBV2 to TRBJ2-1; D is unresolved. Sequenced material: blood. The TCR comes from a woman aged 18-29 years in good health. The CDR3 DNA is TGTGCCAGCAGTGAATTCTGGACCTACAATGAGCAGTTCTTC. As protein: CASSEFWTYNEQFF.